This is a list of T cell receptor beta chains from one sample in a study of CD8+CD57+ T cells in acquired aplastic anemia. MiXCR, run by TCRdb on the reads, gives a single entry per CDR3 protein. The sample has 160,000 or so distinct CDR3 sequences; about 45% are singletons. What was sequenced was sorted CD4+, CD8+, or CD8+CD57+ T cells (not recorded which) from PBMCs. The receptors stem from a human donor with aplastic anemia. The CDR3 runs from the conserved cysteine through the conserved F or W. The D gene is left open where the match is weak. Only some rows state a clone size, as once, few, many or a class for expanded clones.

D: .; J: TRBJ2-4; size: .; V: TRBV4-2; CDR3: CASSQDTSYNIQYF; DNA: TGTGCCAGCAGCCAGGATACTAGCTATAACATTCAGTACTTC
D: .; J: TRBJ2-1; size: many; V: TRBV5-1; CDR3: CASSLVQEMVNEQFF; DNA: TGCGCCAGCAGCTTGGTACAGGAGATGGTCAATGAGCAGTTCTTC
D: TRBD2; J: TRBJ2-3; size: many; V: TRBV20-1; CDR3: CSVAGGRVDTQYF; DNA: TGCAGTGTAGCGGGGGGGCGAGTAGATACGCAGTATTTT
D: TRBD1; J: TRBJ2-3; size: .; V: TRBV2; CDR3: CASGGQVRSDTQYF; DNA: TGTGCCAGTGGTGGACAGGTCAGGAGCGATACGCAGTATTTT
D: TRBD2; J: TRBJ2-2; size: once; V: TRBV2; CDR3: CASSEGLADTGELFF; DNA: TGTGCCAGCTCGGAGGGTCTAGCGGACACCGGGGAGCTGTTTTTT
D: .; J: TRBJ1-2; size: .; V: TRBV10-3; CDR3: CAISESGRDGYTF; DNA: TGTGCCATCAGTGAGTCTGGACGCGACGGCTACACCTTC
D: .; J: TRBJ1-5; size: .; V: TRBV6-1; CDR3: CASSAGQLDSNQPQHF; DNA: TGTGCCAGCAGTGCCGGACAGCTTGATAGTAATCAGCCCCAGCATTTT
D: TRBD1; J: TRBJ1-3; size: .; V: TRBV19; CDR3: CASKGTDSSGNTIYF; DNA: TGTGCCAGTAAGGGGACAGACAGCTCTGGAAACACCATATACTTT
D: TRBD1; J: TRBJ1-5; size: few; V: TRBV2; CDR3: CASSGDSNQPQHF; DNA: TGTGCCAGCAGTGGGGACAGTAATCAGCCCCAGCATTTT
D: .; J: TRBJ1-2; size: many; V: TRBV9; CDR3: CASSVGWWTNYGYTF; DNA: TGTGCCAGCAGCGTAGGGTGGTGGACTAACTATGGCTACACCTTC
D: .; J: TRBJ1-2; size: many; V: TRBV11-2; CDR3: CASSFGHRLSFNYGYTF; DNA: TGTGCCAGCAGCTTTGGACATAGACTCTCTTTTAACTATGGCTACACCTTC
D: TRBD1; J: TRBJ2-7; size: many; V: TRBV7-6; CDR3: CASSLRTGEEYEQYF; DNA: TGTGCCAGCAGCTTAAGGACAGGGGAGGAATACGAGCAGTACTTC
D: TRBD2; J: TRBJ2-1; size: few; V: TRBV15; CDR3: CATSRLAGGRNEQFF; DNA: TGTGCCACCAGCCGCCTAGCGGGAGGAAGGAATGAGCAGTTCTTC
D: TRBD2; J: TRBJ2-1; size: .; V: TRBV6-2/TRBV6-3; CDR3: CASSERGGPNNEQFF; DNA: TGTGCCAGCAGTGAGCGGGGCGGACCCAACAATGAGCAGTTCTTC
D: TRBD1; J: TRBJ2-3; size: many; V: TRBV11-2; CDR3: CASSLVVRTGGAFRRTDTQYF; DNA: TGTGCCAGCAGCTTAGTGGTTAGGACAGGGGGCGCTTTTCGTAGGACAGATACGCAGTATTTT
D: TRBD1; J: TRBJ2-1; size: few; V: TRBV3-1; CDR3: CASSTWTGSSYNEQFF; DNA: TGTGCCAGCAGCACCTGGACAGGGAGCTCCTACAATGAGCAGTTCTTC
D: TRBD1; J: TRBJ1-6; size: many; V: TRBV6-6; CDR3: CASSWDRSVGSPLHF; DNA: TGTGCCAGCAGTTGGGACAGGTCGGTAGGTTCACCCCTCCACTTT
D: .; J: TRBJ1-5; size: .; V: TRBV10-3; CDR3: CAISESLRGGNQPQHF; DNA: TGTGCCATCAGTGAGTCCCTAAGAGGGGGCAATCAGCCCCAGCATTTT
D: TRBD1; J: TRBJ2-7; size: .; V: TRBV29-1; CDR3: CSVAGTGRNEQYF; DNA: TGCAGCGTCGCCGGGACAGGGAGGAACGAGCAGTACTTC
D: .; J: TRBJ1-1; size: .; V: TRBV5-4; CDR3: CASSLEGVSTEAFF; DNA: TGTGCCAGCAGCTTGGAAGGGGTAAGCACTGAAGCTTTCTTT
D: TRBD1; J: TRBJ1-1; size: many; V: TRBV29-1; CDR3: CSVGAGGLSTEAFF; DNA: TGCAGCGTTGGGGCAGGGGGCCTTTCCACTGAAGCTTTCTTT
D: .; J: TRBJ1-1; size: many; V: TRBV5-1; CDR3: CASSLLGNTEAFF; DNA: TGCGCCAGCAGCTTGCTAGGGAACACTGAAGCTTTCTTT
D: .; J: TRBJ1-2; size: .; V: TRBV12-3/TRBV12-4; CDR3: CASSRGETDYGYTF; DNA: TGTGCCAGCAGTCGGGGGGAGACGGACTATGGCTACACCTTC
D: .; J: TRBJ2-3; size: many; V: TRBV20-1; CDR3: CSARAWTGATDTQYF; DNA: TGCAGTGCTAGAGCCTGGACGGGGGCCACAGATACGCAGTATTTT
D: .; J: TRBJ2-1; size: medium-sized; V: TRBV15; CDR3: CATSRDNQKQFF; DNA: TGTGCCACCAGCAGAGATAACCAGAAGCAGTTCTTC
D: .; J: TRBJ2-7; size: few; V: TRBV7-9; CDR3: CASSEGVVYEQYF; DNA: TGCGCCAGCAGTGAAGGGGTCGTCTACGAGCAGTACTTC
D: TRBD1; J: TRBJ2-1; size: many; V: TRBV11-2; CDR3: CASSWSRQGSEQFF; DNA: TGTGCCAGCAGCTGGTCAAGACAGGGGAGTGAGCAGTTCTTC
D: .; J: TRBJ2-5; size: .; V: TRBV2; CDR3: CARGSQGQETQYF; DNA: TGTGCCAGAGGATCACAGGGACAAGAGACCCAGTACTTC
D: TRBD1; J: TRBJ2-7; size: .; V: TRBV24-1; CDR3: CATSDFTGGWRSYEQYF; DNA: TGTGCCACCAGTGATTTCACAGGGGGGTGGAGGTCCTACGAGCAGTACTTC
D: .; J: TRBJ1-2; size: many; V: TRBV5-4; CDR3: CASSQDISANYGYTF; DNA: TGTGCCAGCAGCCAGGACATCTCAGCTAACTATGGCTACACCTTC
D: TRBD2; J: TRBJ2-3; size: many; V: TRBV14; CDR3: CASSEGLAGSSWIDTQYF; DNA: TGTGCCAGCAGCGAAGGACTAGCGGGGTCGTCGTGGATAGATACGCAGTATTTT
D: .; J: TRBJ2-5; size: .; V: TRBV2; CDR3: CASNGIQETQYF; DNA: TGTGCCAGCAATGGGATCCAAGAGACCCAGTACTTC
D: .; J: TRBJ2-3; size: .; V: TRBV19; CDR3: CASSKLRGFADTQYF; DNA: TGTGCCAGTAGTAAATTGAGGGGATTCGCAGATACGCAGTATTTT
D: TRBD2; J: TRBJ2-1; size: once; V: TRBV6-1; CDR3: CASSQTRLAGGDEQFF; DNA: TGTGCCAGCAGTCAAACCAGACTAGCGGGGGGGGATGAGCAGTTCTTC
D: .; J: TRBJ2-5; size: .; V: TRBV2; CDR3: CASRPRGETQYF; DNA: TGTGCCAGCAGGCCAAGGGGAGAGACCCAGTACTTC
D: .; J: TRBJ2-2; size: .; V: TRBV2; CDR3: CASTTIDRGELFF; DNA: TGTGCCAGCACCACCATAGACAGAGGGGAGCTGTTTTTT
D: TRBD2; J: TRBJ2-1; size: .; V: TRBV20-1; CDR3: CSTRDQASGSESYNEQFF; DNA: TGCAGTACTAGAGATCAGGCGAGCGGGAGCGAATCCTACAATGAGCAGTTCTTC
D: .; J: TRBJ2-5; size: .; V: TRBV20-1; CDR3: CSARGIGETQYF; DNA: TGCAGTGCTAGAGGAATCGGAGAGACCCAGTACTTC
D: .; J: TRBJ2-1; size: .; V: TRBV7-8; CDR3: CASSLLTRGNEQFF; DNA: TGTGCCAGCAGCTTACTGACTAGGGGCAATGAGCAGTTCTTC
D: TRBD2; J: TRBJ2-2; size: many; V: TRBV20-1; CDR3: CSASFGGVGELFF; DNA: TGCAGTGCTAGTTTCGGGGGGGTCGGGGAGCTGTTTTTT
D: TRBD2; J: TRBJ2-3; size: .; V: TRBV2; CDR3: CASSGRTSEVTQYF; DNA: TGTGCCAGCAGTGGCAGGACTAGCGAGGTTACGCAGTATTTT
D: .; J: TRBJ2-7; size: many; V: TRBV20-1; CDR3: CSARALGLPYSEQYF; DNA: TGCAGTGCTAGGGCCCTCGGACTCCCGTACAGCGAGCAGTACTTC
D: .; J: TRBJ1-3; size: few; V: TRBV6-5; CDR3: CASSSPGLSSGNTIYF; DNA: TGTGCCAGCAGTTCGCCCGGGCTGAGCTCTGGAAACACCATATATTTT
D: .; J: TRBJ2-1; size: .; V: TRBV10-3; CDR3: CAISASRGGGNEQFF; DNA: TGTGCCATCAGTGCTAGTAGGGGGGGCGGCAATGAGCAGTTCTTC
D: TRBD1; J: TRBJ1-1; size: .; V: TRBV25-1; CDR3: CASSEWTGRNTEALF; DNA: TGTGCCAGCAGTGAGTGGACAGGGCGGAACACTGAAGCTCTCTTT
D: TRBD1; J: TRBJ1-5; size: many; V: TRBV5-1; CDR3: CASSVGQGANQPQHF; DNA: TGCGCCAGCAGCGTCGGACAGGGCGCCAATCAGCCCCAGCATTTT
D: .; J: TRBJ2-2; size: .; V: TRBV24-1; CDR3: CATSDLEGQGTGELFF; DNA: TGTGCCACCAGTGATTTGGAAGGGCAGGGTACCGGGGAGCTGTTTTTT
D: .; J: TRBJ2-5; size: .; V: TRBV9; CDR3: CASSGGGEQETQYF; DNA: TGTGCCAGCAGCGGGGGGGGCGAGCAAGAGACCCAGTACTTC
D: .; J: TRBJ1-2; size: .; V: TRBV4-3; CDR3: CASSQGTELFGYTF; DNA: TGCGCCAGCAGCCAAGGGACGGAGCTTTTTGGCTACACCTTC
D: .; J: TRBJ2-3; size: many; V: TRBV6-1; CDR3: CASRGSSTDTQYF; DNA: TGTGCCAGCAGAGGGTCAAGCACAGATACGCAGTATTTT
D: .; J: TRBJ2-7; size: many; V: TRBV27; CDR3: CASSSPTFSYEQYF; DNA: TGTGCCAGCAGTTCCCCGACTTTCTCCTACGAGCAGTACTTC
D: TRBD1; J: TRBJ1-2; size: .; V: TRBV6-1; CDR3: CASRTDRGPRGANYGYTF; DNA: TGTGCCAGCAGAACAGACAGGGGTCCCCGGGGAGCTAACTATGGCTACACCTTC
D: .; J: TRBJ1-1; size: few; V: TRBV7-2; CDR3: CASSWTMNTEAFF; DNA: TGTGCCAGCAGCTGGACTATGAACACTGAAGCTTTCTTT
D: TRBD1; J: TRBJ1-2; size: .; V: TRBV13; CDR3: CASSWGGGQGFYGYTF; DNA: TGTGCCAGCAGCTGGGGTGGGGGACAGGGTTTCTATGGCTACACCTTC
D: TRBD1; J: TRBJ1-1; size: many; V: TRBV7-2; CDR3: CASSLGGTGGAFF; DNA: TGTGCCAGCAGCTTAGGAGGGACAGGGGGAGCTTTCTTT
D: .; J: TRBJ1-2; size: few; V: TRBV24-1; CDR3: CATSRGRDYGYTF; DNA: TGTGCCACCAGTAGGGGCCGGGACTATGGCTACACCTTC
D: .; J: TRBJ2-5; size: many; V: TRBV3-1; CDR3: CASSQGGRQETQYF; DNA: TGTGCCAGCAGCCAAGGAGGGCGACAAGAGACCCAGTACTTC
D: TRBD2; J: TRBJ2-1; size: .; V: TRBV20-1; CDR3: CSASSLSGGALSEQFF; DNA: TGCAGTGCCAGCAGCCTGAGCGGGGGGGCCTTGAGTGAGCAGTTCTTC
D: .; J: TRBJ1-2; size: many; V: TRBV2; CDR3: CASRFTGPYGYTF; DNA: TGTGCCAGCAGATTCACAGGACCCTATGGCTACACCTTC